These 30 T cell receptor beta chains originate from one sample sequenced in a study of regulatory T cells in long-lasting Graves disease. Time point given: newly diagnosed GD, antithyroid drugs for less than 3 months. Construction of the TCR library relied on RNA isolated from PBMCs. With iRepertoire HTBI primers and Arm-PCR of CDR3 regions, TCR beta libraries were built. TCRdb reanalysed the multiplex PCR reads using MiXCR and keeps one entry per CDR3 protein. The sample has 540,000 or so distinct CDR3 sequences, roughly 12% seen once; the top ten hold 10%. These data are also associated with another study on T cells in Graves' hyperthyroidism and ophthalmopathy.

The sequencing used peripheral blood mononuclear cells (PBMCs), collected at new diagnosis, from a patient treated with antithyroid drugs. Receptors were obtained from a man aged 30 to 45 with Graves disease.

Many counts were recorded for this clonotype. V and J are TRBV11-3 and TRBJ2-2, with no clear D. The ends were cut back, 5 bases at V and 6 bases at J, with 10 bases in the middle. This CDR3 has 13 residues. CDR1 is SGHNT and CDR2 is YENEEA in the germline V gene. The CDR3 sequence is CASSALRAGELFF. As DNA, the CDR3 is TGTGCCAGCAGCGCGCTTAGAGCCGGGGAGCTGTTTTTT.

This clonotype has a count of ten or more. This chain joins TRBV6-1 and TRBJ2-2; 12 bases are shared with TRBD1. CDR3 length: 16 amino acids. Germline CDR1 is MNHNS and CDR2 is SASEGT. V lost 6 bases to trimming and J lost 4 bases; unmatched junction nucleotides: 6. The CDR3 bases are TGTGCCAGCAGGCTCCGGGACAGGGGGCTCACCGGGGAGCTGTTTTTT. Translating it yields CASRLRDRGLTGELFF.

This clonotype was seen at least ten times. The chain employs TRBV29-1 and TRBJ2-2; TRBD2 aligns across 7 bases. Germline CDR1 reads SQVTM; CDR2 reads ANQGSEA. The J segment lost 1 base and the V segment lost 3 bases, leaving 8 bases of the junction unmatched. This CDR3 is 16 amino acids long. The CDR3 reads CSVELGAGRNTGELFF. DNA of the CDR3: TGCAGCGTTGAGTTAGGAGCGGGAAGGAACACCGGGGAGCTGTTTTTT.

The chain is built from TRBV4-2 and TRBJ2-1; 14 nucleotides agree with TRBD2. V trimming: 4 bases; J trimming: 8 bases; junction bases outside the gene matches: 7. Per the germline V gene, CDR1 is LGHNA and CDR2 is YNFKEQ. This CDR3 contains 16 residues. In DNA, the CDR3 is TGTGCCAGCAGCCTGACTAGCGGGAGGGCCGGGGATGAGCAGTTCTTC. Translated, it gives CASSLTSGRAGDEQFF.

This rearrangement joins TRBV7-9 to TRBJ2-1; D is possibly TRBD1 (5 bases). Looked up from germline, CDR1 is SEHNR and CDR2 is FQNEAQ (reference sequence). The CDR3 is 18 residues long. V was pared by 2 bases and J by 5 bases, with 22 bases between. CDR3 sequence: CASSLTPFWGLWNNEQFF. CDR3 nucleotides: TGTGCCAGCAGCTTAACCCCTTTCTGGGGCTTATGGAACAATGAGCAGTTCTTC.

This clonotype was counted a few times. The junction differs from germline at one of its ends, possibly a read error. The chain is built from TRBV27 and TRBJ2-5; 7 nucleotides agree with TRBD1. This CDR3 contains 15 residues. Per the germline V gene, CDR1 is MNHEY and CDR2 is SMNVEV (reference sequence). The CDR3 here is CTSSQQGLFGETQYF. The DNA of the CDR3 is TGTACCAGCAGTCAACAGGGGCTTTTTGGCGAGACCCAGTACTTC.

The rearrangement uses TRBV12-3 or TRBV12-4 and TRBJ2-1, with 11 bases lining up with TRBD1. This CDR3 comprises 15 residues. V was clipped by 8 bases and J by 6 bases; unmatched bases: 9. The CDR3 protein is CASEGQGAQINEQFF. CDR3 bases: TGTGCCAGCGAAGGACAGGGGGCGCAGATCAATGAGCAGTTCTTC.

The chain links TRBV7-9 to TRBJ2-5, with 7 bases aligning to TRBD2. CDR3 size: 16 residues. CDR1 SEHNR and CDR2 FQNEAQ come from the germline V gene (reference sequence). Trimming took 6 bases from V and 5 from J; bases not matched to a gene: 15. The CDR3 reads CASRSEVAGVLETQYF. CDR3 coding DNA: TGTGCCAGCAGATCCGAGGTGGCGGGAGTGTTGGAGACCCAGTACTTC. Variable domain in full (rest from reference TRBV7-9 and TRBJ2-5): DTGVSQNPRHKITKRGQNVTFRCDPISEHNRLYWYRQTLGQGPEFLTYFQNEAQLEKSRLLSDRFSAERPKGSFSTLEIQRTEQGDSAMYLCASRSEVAGVLETQYFGPGTRLLVL.

This clonotype was counted ten times or more. The chain is built from TRBV6-1 and TRBJ2-2; D may be TRBD1 (6 bases). CDR3 length equals 14 residues. From germline, CDR1 is MNHNS and CDR2 SASEGT. With 8 bases removed from V and 8 bases from J, the gap between germline ends came to 18 bases. The chain's CDR3 is CASERTVGAGELFF. DNA for the CDR3: TGTGCCAGCGAAAGGACAGTGGGCGCTGGGGAGCTGTTTTTT.

This clonotype was observed at least ten times. This rearrangement joins TRBV5-5 to TRBJ2-7; D may correspond to TRBD1 or TRBD2 (5 bases each). The CDR3 totals 15 residues. V was cut by 0 bases and J by 4 bases, with 14 bases left in between. From germline, CDR1 is SGHKS and CDR2 YYEKEE (reference sequence). CDR3 nucleotide sequence: TGTGCCAGCAGCTTGGAGGGGACGGTGGGATACGAGCAGTACTTC. Amino acid sequence: CASSLEGTVGYEQYF. The variable domain in full, with the rest retrieved from reference TRBV5-5 and TRBJ2-7, is DAGVTQSPTHLIKTRGQQVTLRCSPISGHKSVSWYQQVLGQGPQFIFQYYEKEERGRGNFPDRFSARQFPNYSSELNVNALLLGDSALYLCASSLEGTVGYEQYFGPGTRLTVT.

At least ten counts were recorded for this clonotype. The chain joins TRBV5-1 to TRBJ2-6, with 12 bases identical to TRBD2. The CDR3 sequence is 20 residues long. The germline V gene encodes CDR1 SGHRS and CDR2 YFSETQ. With V trimmed by 5 bases and J by 0 bases, 12 bases remained unmatched. CDR3 in amino acids: CASRGPGLAGALSGANVLTF. The CDR3 region has the DNA TGCGCCAGCAGGGGTCCGGGACTAGCGGGCGCCCTCTCTGGGGCCAACGTCCTGACTTTC.

This rearrangement joins TRBV18 to TRBJ2-5; 10 bases fit TRBD2. Germline V gene sequence: CDR1 KGHSH, CDR2 LQKENI. The CDR3 covers 15 residues. J was trimmed by 7 bases and V by 4 bases; bases with no gene match: 9. DNA for the CDR3: TGTGCCAGCTCACTCGGACTAGCGGTCTCCGGGACCCAGTACTTC. This encodes CASSLGLAVSGTQYF.

This clonotype was seen more than once but under ten times. It may be a read error: a sequence one base away is much more abundant. The chain has TRBV29-1 and TRBJ2-7, with 8 bases identical to TRBD1. This CDR3 spans 13 amino acids. CDR1 and CDR2 from the germline V gene are SQVTM and ANQGSEA. CDR3: CGVARTGRYEQYF. In nucleotides, the CDR3 is TGCGGCGTGGCTAGGACAGGGCGCTACGAGCAGTACTTC.

This clonotype was found a few times. The CDR3 region is CASSQDRKPSGNTDTQYF. The CDR3 DNA reads TGTGCCAGCAGCCAAGATAGAAAGCCCTCCGGCAACACAGATACGCAGTATTTT. V is TRBV3-1 and J is TRBJ2-3; D is unresolved. V lost 0 bases, J lost 2 bases, and 18 bases lay in between. Germline CDR1 is LGHDT and CDR2 is YNNKEL (reference sequence). The length of the CDR3 is 18 residues.

This clonotype has ten or more counts. The chain combines TRBV2 with TRBJ2-1, with 8 nucleotides matching TRBD2. CDR1 is SNHLY, CDR2 FYNNEI, per germline. V lost 8 bases and J lost 5; bases outside the gene matches: 8. The CDR3 sequence is 14 residues long. As DNA, the CDR3 is TGTGCCAGCTCTACTAGCGGCTTTAACAATGAGCAGTTCTTC. Protein sequence: CASSTSGFNNEQFF.

Concerning this clonotype: Possible read error: a much larger clone is one base away. CDR3 nucleotide sequence: TGTGCCAGCAATGGGCAGGCATACAATGGGCAGTTCTTC. Its protein product is CASNGQAYNGQFF. This chain links TRBV28 with TRBJ2-1; D is uncertain. Germline lookup yields CDR1 MDHEN and CDR2 SYDVKM. CDR3 size: 13 residues.

This clonotype was seen many times. This chain joins TRBV27 and TRBJ1-2; no clear D. The CDR3 loop spans 11 amino acids. Trimming took off 6 bases at V and 3 bases at J, with 5 bases between the two ends. Germline V lookup: CDR1 MNHEY, CDR2 SMNVEV (reference sequence). The CDR3 region is CASRGYYGYTF. The CDR3 nucleotides read TGTGCCAGCAGGGGTTACTATGGCTACACCTTC.

This clonotype showed up many times. This CDR3 reads CASSPPALTDTQYF. The CDR3 coding sequence is TGTGCCAGCAGCCCTCCGGCACTCACAGATACGCAGTATTTT. The chain uses TRBV7-9 and TRBJ2-3; the D is unclear. Trimming removed 5 bases from V and 2 bases from J, with 11 bases in between. The CDR3 loop spans 14 amino acids. Germline V gene lookup returns CDR1 SEHNR and CDR2 FQNEAQ (reference sequence).

Many counts were recorded for this clonotype. This chain connects TRBV5-6 to TRBJ2-1; D is perhaps TRBD2 (5 bases). Trimming pared 4 bases from V and 11 bases from J, leaving 19 bases between. The CDR3 sequence is 14 residues long. Per germline, CDR1 SGHDT and CDR2 YYEEEE. Here the CDR3 reads CASSHEVGEMKQFF. The CDR3 DNA reads TGTGCCAGCAGCCACGAGGTCGGGGAGATGAAGCAGTTCTTC.

The chain employs TRBV7-9 and TRBJ2-1; TRBD2 aligns across 7 bases. The V gene's germline CDR1 is SEHNR and CDR2 FQNEAQ (reference sequence). The V segment lost 5 bases and the J segment 5 bases; nucleotides outside the gene matches: 12. The CDR3 runs to 16 residues. The CDR3 loop is CASSTGRLAEDNEQFF. The CDR3 DNA follows: TGTGCCAGCAGCACGGGTAGGCTAGCGGAAGACAATGAGCAGTTCTTC.

In this sample, this clonotype turned up many times. The chain couples TRBV20-1 to TRBJ2-3; 15 positions match TRBD2. The V segment lost 1 base and the J segment 5 bases; nucleotides outside the gene matches: 1. CDR1 is DFQATT and CDR2 is SNEGSKA in the germline V gene (reference sequence). The CDR3 is 15 amino acids. This CDR3 is CSARAGLAGGDTQYF. CDR3 sequence (DNA): TGCAGTGCTAGAGCGGGACTAGCGGGAGGAGATACGCAGTATTTT.

This clonotype was seen a few times. V and J are TRBV12-3 or TRBV12-4 and TRBJ2-7; TRBD1 might be the D (5 bases). CDR3 size: 12 residues. The germline V and J ends were trimmed by 6 bases and 3 bases, with 9 bases remaining between them. CDR3 sequence: CASRPTGYEQYF. The CDR3 coding sequence is TGTGCCAGCAGACCTACAGGCTACGAGCAGTACTTC.

This clonotype was counted ten times or more. The CDR3 nucleotides read TGTGCCAGCAGTTTTCCTCTCCGGGGGGTAGCGGGAGGGCCCTCCTACAATGAGCAGTTCTTC. Amino acid sequence: CASSFPLRGVAGGPSYNEQFF. V gene TRBV12-3 or TRBV12-4 combines with J gene TRBJ2-1; 11 bases fit TRBD2. This CDR3 contains 21 residues. V was clipped by 3 bases and J by 0 bases; unmatched bases: 16.

The sample holds many counts of this clonotype. The rearrangement uses TRBV10-3 and TRBJ1-2; no definite D call. This CDR3 comprises 14 residues. Per germline, CDR1 ENHRY and CDR2 SYGVKD. V was cut by 0 bases and J by 8 bases, with 13 bases left in between. The CDR3 sequence is CAISESSGAEGYTF. CDR3 nucleotide sequence: TGTGCCATCAGTGAGTCGAGTGGCGCTGAGGGCTACACCTTC.

In its sample, this clonotype was seen a few times. The genes are TRBV13 and TRBJ2-1; 10 bases are shared with TRBD2. V was pared by 5 bases and J by 7 bases, with 11 bases of the junction left unmatched. Germline loops: CDR1 PRHDT, CDR2 FYEKMQ (reference sequence). This CDR3 contains 16 residues. The CDR3 DNA reads as TGTGCCAGCAGCCCACAGGGACTAGCGCCGGGGAATGAGCAGTTCTTC. It specifies CASSPQGLAPGNEQFF.

This clonotype has at least ten counts. The chain employs TRBV7-9 and TRBJ2-1; D is unresolved. Germline CDR1 and CDR2: SEHNR and FQNEAQ (reference sequence). The CDR3 totals 16 residues. Trimming pared 0 bases from V and 0 bases from J, leaving 9 bases between. The CDR3 reads CASSLALSASYNEQFF. In nucleotides, the CDR3 is TGTGCCAGCAGCTTAGCGCTGAGCGCCTCCTACAATGAGCAGTTCTTC. The full variable domain, rest sourced from reference TRBV7-9 and TRBJ2-1, is DTGVSQNPRHKITKRGQNVTFRCDPISEHNRLYWYRQTLGQGPEFLTYFQNEAQLEKSRLLSDRFSAERPKGSFSTLEIQRTEQGDSAMYLCASSLALSASYNEQFFGPGTRLTVL.

This clonotype has ten or more counts. The V call is TRBV5-1, the J call TRBJ2-7, with 7 bases matching TRBD1. CDR3 length: 14 amino acids. Germline V lookup: CDR1 SGHRS, CDR2 YFSETQ. The V gene end was trimmed by 0 bases and the J gene end by 5 bases; junction bases not matched to a gene: 5. The CDR3 DNA reads TGCGCCAGCAGCTTGGAACAGGGGATCGACGAGCAGTACTTC. This encodes CASSLEQGIDEQYF. Supplemented by reference TRBV5-1 and TRBJ2-7, the full variable domain reads KAGVTQTPRYLIKTRGQQVTLSCSPISGHRSVSWYQQTPGQGLQFLFEYFSETQRNKGNFPGRFSGRQFSNSRSEMNVSTLELGDSALYLCASSLEQGIDEQYFGPGTRLTVT.

This clonotype was detected many times. The gene calls are TRBV2 and TRBJ2-7; 7 bases match TRBD2. This CDR3 is built from 11 residues. The trim removed 6 bases at V and 4 bases at J, leaving 0 bases unmatched. Germline CDR1 reads SNHLY; CDR2 reads FYNNEI. The CDR3 sequence is CASRLAYEQYF. The CDR3 region has the DNA TGTGCCAGCAGACTAGCGTACGAGCAGTACTTC. Full variable domain (outside the CDR3, taken from reference TRBV2 and TRBJ2-7): EPEVTQTPSHQVTQMGQEVILRCVPISNHLYFYWYRQILGQKVEFLVSFYNNEISEKSEIFDDQFSVERPDGSNFTLKIRSTKLEDSAMYFCASRLAYEQYFGPGTRLTVT.

This clonotype appeared many times. The chain combines TRBV6-2 or TRBV6-3 with TRBJ2-2, with TRBD2 matching over 10 bases. Germline lookup yields CDR1 MNHEY and CDR2 SVGEGT. This CDR3 has 16 residues. V was clipped by 5 bases and J by 2 bases; unmatched bases: 5. The CDR3 protein is CASSDPSGSNTGELFF. CDR3 sequence (DNA): TGTGCCAGCAGTGACCCTAGCGGGAGTAACACCGGGGAGCTGTTTTTT.

This clonotype was counted ten times or more. V and J are TRBV7-9 and TRBJ2-3; D call uncertain. The V end was cut by 4 bases, the J end by 4 bases, with 9 bases between. The CDR3 covers 13 residues. From germline, CDR1 is SEHNR and CDR2 FQNEAQ (reference sequence). CDR3 protein: CASSWTYADTQYF. The CDR3 DNA reads TGTGCCAGCAGCTGGACCTATGCAGATACGCAGTATTTT.